The rows below give T cell receptor beta chains drawn from one sample of a study of blood T cell repertoires in COVID-19. Clones were read by immunoSEQ multiplex PCR, and TCRdb kept only the in-frame ones, dropping some. The table has about 190,000 clones, approximately 88% seen once. Material for sequencing was PBMCs or T cells enriched from blood (not recorded which). Receptors were obtained from a woman in her thirties who had recovered from COVID-19. Each CDR3 is given with its conserved first and last residue. The D gene is left open where the match is weak. Expanded clones get a size class; other rows say once, few or many, or leave the size out.

D gene	V gene	J gene	clone size	CDR3 DNA	CDR3 protein
TRBD2	TRBV5-4	TRBJ2-7	.	TGTGCCAGCAGCTTATCTCTAGCGGGAGCCTACGAGCAGTACTTC	CASSLSLAGAYEQYF
TRBD1	TRBV3-1/TRBV3-2	TRBJ2-5	.	TGTGCCAGCAGCCAAGTATGGGACAGGGGGCTCCCGAAGCCCCAGTACTTC	CASSQVWDRGLPKPQYF
.	TRBV7-9	TRBJ2-4	.	TGTGCCAGCAGCTCCTCGACTAGTTTTGGCATTCAGTACTTC	CASSSSTSFGIQYF
.	TRBV24-1	TRBJ2-1	.	TGTGCCACCAGTGAGCGTGGGGGGGCCAATGAGCAGTTCTTC	CATSERGGANEQFF
TRBD2	TRBV3-1/TRBV3-2	TRBJ2-1	.	TGTGCCAGCAGCCCCCGGCTAGCTTTGGCGGGAGGCTACAATGAGCAGTTCTTC	CASSPRLALAGGYNEQFF
.	TRBV28	TRBJ1-1	many	TGTGCCAGCAGTCCAGGGGCCATGAACACTGAAGCTTTCTTT	CASSPGAMNTEAFF
TRBD1	TRBV6-5	TRBJ1-5	.	TGTGCCAGCAGGGCTACAGGGGGGGAACAGCCCCAGCATTTT	CASRATGGEQPQHF
TRBD1	TRBV5-1	TRBJ1-4	.	TGCGCCAGCAGCCCCCGACAGGGTGCTGCAACTAATGAAAAACTGTTTTTT	CASSPRQGAATNEKLFF
TRBD2	TRBV5-1	TRBJ2-1	.	TGCGCCAGCAGCCCGGGACTAGCGGGATACAATGAGCAGTTCTTC	CASSPGLAGYNEQFF
TRBD1	TRBV7-9	TRBJ1-4	.	TGTGCCAGCAGCTCCCGGGACAGGGGGCGCCTTGGGGAAAAACTGTTTTTT	CASSSRDRGRLGEKLFF
TRBD1	TRBV24-1	TRBJ2-5	.	TGTGCCACCAGTGAAACCACTGGGACAGCCCAAGAGACCCAGTACTTC	CATSETTGTAQETQYF
TRBD1	TRBV6-5	TRBJ2-1	.	TGTGCCATCTCTAGGGACAGTGGCTACAATGAGCAGTTCTTC	CAISRDSGYNEQFF
TRBD1	TRBV18	TRBJ2-7	.	TGTGCCAGCTCACCTGGGACAGCCACCTACGAGCAGTACTTC	CASSPGTATYEQYF
.	TRBV19	TRBJ1-5	.	TGTGCCAGTAGTATGGGGCCCAATCAGCCCCAGCATTTT	CASSMGPNQPQHF
.	TRBV12-1	TRBJ2-7	.	TGTGCCAGCAGCTTTCTAACCCCGGACTACCCCTACGAGCAGTACTTC	CASSFLTPDYPYEQYF
.	TRBV19	TRBJ1-6	once	TGTGCCAGTAGATCCCATAATCCCGGGTCACCCCTCCACTTT	CASRSHNPGSPLHF
.	TRBV18	TRBJ2-3	.	TGTGCCAGCTCACCCCCGGTTGCGACTAGCACAGATACGCAGTATTTT	CASSPPVATSTDTQYF
.	TRBV14	TRBJ2-3	.	TGTGCCAGCAGAGTGAGCGGAAGCACAGATACGCAGTATTTT	CASRVSGSTDTQYF